Listed below are T cell receptor beta chains from one sample, sequenced in a study of cytomegalovirus exposure and HLA in healthy donors. Profiling relied on immunoSEQ multiplex PCR, and the TCRdb table lists in-frame clones only, not all of them. Of around 130,000 clones in the sample, 75% to 85% are singletons; the top ten hold less than 3.5%. The specimen sequenced was PBMCs. The source is a man in his fifties or sixties in good health and CMV-seronegative. The CDR3 runs from the conserved cysteine through the conserved F or W. Fields, in order: CDR3 protein, CDR3 DNA, J gene, V gene, D gene, clone size. A D gene is named only where the DNA matches it firmly. Size tells how often a clone was seen (once, few, many) or the class of an expanded clone, and some rows leave it out.

cdr3_aa: CASSPGQAVTGELFF
cdr3_nt: TGCGCCAGCAGCCCGGGACAGGCCGTCACCGGGGAGCTGTTTTTT
j_call: TRBJ2-2
v_call: TRBV5-1
d_call: TRBD1
clone_size: .

cdr3_aa: CASSGDRLRSNQPQHF
cdr3_nt: TGTGCCAGCAGTGGAGACAGGTTGAGGAGCAATCAGCCCCAGCATTTT
j_call: TRBJ1-5
v_call: TRBV6-1
d_call: .
clone_size: .

cdr3_aa: CASSIAQDTEAFF
cdr3_nt: TGTGCCAGTAGTATTGCGCAGGACACTGAAGCTTTCTTT
j_call: TRBJ1-1
v_call: TRBV19
d_call: .
clone_size: .

cdr3_aa: CASDQGITNEKLFF
cdr3_nt: TGTGCCAGCGACCAGGGGATAACTAATGAAAAACTGTTTTTT
j_call: TRBJ1-4
v_call: TRBV6-6
d_call: .
clone_size: .

cdr3_aa: CASSLGQHYGYTF
cdr3_nt: TGTGCCAGCAGTTTAGGACAGCACTATGGCTACACCTTC
j_call: TRBJ1-2
v_call: TRBV27
d_call: .
clone_size: .

cdr3_aa: CASSATSGGYNEQFF
cdr3_nt: TGTGCCAGCAGCGCGACTAGCGGGGGCTACAATGAGCAGTTCTTC
j_call: TRBJ2-1
v_call: TRBV9
d_call: TRBD2
clone_size: .

cdr3_aa: CASRIWQGGVHIQYF
cdr3_nt: TGTGCCAGCAGAATTTGGCAGGGCGGCGTACACATTCAGTACTTC
j_call: TRBJ2-4
v_call: TRBV5-6
d_call: .
clone_size: .

cdr3_aa: CASSPGLAGASYEQYF
cdr3_nt: TGTGCCAGCAGCCCGGGACTAGCGGGGGCTTCCTACGAGCAGTACTTC
j_call: TRBJ2-7
v_call: TRBV5-4
d_call: TRBD2
clone_size: .

cdr3_aa: CASSLDRSPLHF
cdr3_nt: TGTGCCAGCAGCTTAGATCGGTCACCCCTCCACTTT
j_call: TRBJ1-6
v_call: TRBV11-2
d_call: .
clone_size: .

cdr3_aa: CASSQYPGQRAFF
cdr3_nt: TGTGCCAGCAGTCAGTACCCGGGACAGCGGGCTTTCTTT
j_call: TRBJ1-1
v_call: TRBV6-4
d_call: TRBD1
clone_size: .

cdr3_aa: CASSYAGSMTQYF
cdr3_nt: TGTGCCAGCAGTTACGCAGGCTCTATGACGCAGTATTTT
j_call: TRBJ2-3
v_call: TRBV6-5
d_call: .
clone_size: .

cdr3_aa: CASSGQTGRSNTGELFF
cdr3_nt: TGTGCCAGCAGCGGTCAGACAGGGCGCTCGAACACCGGGGAGCTGTTTTTT
j_call: TRBJ2-2
v_call: TRBV9
d_call: TRBD1
clone_size: .

cdr3_aa: CASTPDRGGNTIYF
cdr3_nt: TGTGCCAGCACCCCGGACAGGGGTGGAAACACCATATATTTT
j_call: TRBJ1-3
v_call: TRBV7-6
d_call: TRBD1
clone_size: once

cdr3_aa: CASSSSGMETQYF
cdr3_nt: TGTGCCAGCAGTTCTTCAGGGATGGAGACCCAGTACTTC
j_call: TRBJ2-5
v_call: TRBV6-5
d_call: .
clone_size: .

cdr3_aa: CASSQGQGTDTQYF
cdr3_nt: TGTGCCAGCAGCCAAGGTCAGGGTACAGATACGCAGTATTTT
j_call: TRBJ2-3
v_call: TRBV14
d_call: .
clone_size: .

cdr3_aa: CASSIDRGHYGYTF
cdr3_nt: TGTGCCAGTAGCATTGACAGGGGACACTATGGCTACACCTTC
j_call: TRBJ1-2
v_call: TRBV19
d_call: TRBD1
clone_size: .

cdr3_aa: CASSAAGNYEQYF
cdr3_nt: TGTGCCAGCAGCGCAGCGGGAAACTACGAGCAGTACTTC
j_call: TRBJ2-7
v_call: TRBV7-9
d_call: TRBD2
clone_size: .

cdr3_aa: CASSERWRTEAFF
cdr3_nt: TGTGCCAGCAGCGAACGGTGGAGGACTGAAGCTTTCTTT
j_call: TRBJ1-1
v_call: TRBV6-1
d_call: .
clone_size: .

cdr3_aa: CASSMGQGYSPLHF
cdr3_nt: TGTGCCAGTAGTATGGGACAGGGGTATTCACCCCTCCACTTT
j_call: TRBJ1-6
v_call: TRBV19
d_call: TRBD1
clone_size: .

cdr3_aa: CASSEYVRGGGYTF
cdr3_nt: TGTGCCAGCAGTGAATATGTGAGGGGAGGAGGCTACACCTTC
j_call: TRBJ1-2
v_call: TRBV25-1
d_call: .
clone_size: once

cdr3_aa: CASSITGTVYGYTF
cdr3_nt: TGTGCCAGTAGTATTACCGGGACAGTCTATGGCTACACCTTC
j_call: TRBJ1-2
v_call: TRBV19
d_call: TRBD1
clone_size: .

cdr3_aa: CAISPGWGLGYGYTF
cdr3_nt: TGTGCCATCAGCCCAGGTTGGGGACTCGGGTATGGCTACACCTTC
j_call: TRBJ1-2
v_call: TRBV10-3
d_call: .
clone_size: .

cdr3_aa: CASSPPSSDYEQYF
cdr3_nt: TGTGCCAGCTCACCACCGTCATCAGACTACGAGCAGTACTTC
j_call: TRBJ2-7
v_call: TRBV18
d_call: .
clone_size: .

cdr3_aa: CASSYSGRGWEKLFF
cdr3_nt: TGTGCCAGCAGTTACTCGGGCAGGGGTTGGGAAAAACTGTTTTTT
j_call: TRBJ1-4
v_call: TRBV6-5
d_call: .
clone_size: .

cdr3_aa: CASSFEGAGQPQHF
cdr3_nt: TGTGCCAGCAGTTTTGAGGGCGCGGGTCAGCCCCAGCATTTT
j_call: TRBJ1-5
v_call: TRBV28
d_call: .
clone_size: .

cdr3_aa: CASSPTGQGAVAFF
cdr3_nt: TGTGCCAGCAGCCCCACGGGACAGGGGGCTGTGGCTTTCTTT
j_call: TRBJ1-1
v_call: TRBV9
d_call: TRBD1
clone_size: .

cdr3_aa: CASINGQQLNTEAFF
cdr3_nt: TGTGCCAGCATCAACGGACAGCAATTGAACACTGAAGCTTTCTTT
j_call: TRBJ1-1
v_call: TRBV27
d_call: .
clone_size: .

cdr3_aa: CASGLGQGESPLHF
cdr3_nt: TGTGCTAGTGGTTTGGGCCAGGGGGAATCACCCCTCCACTTT
j_call: TRBJ1-6
v_call: TRBV12-5
d_call: TRBD1
clone_size: .

cdr3_aa: CSAHREETQYF
cdr3_nt: TGCAGTGCTCACAGGGAAGAGACCCAGTACTTC
j_call: TRBJ2-5
v_call: TRBV20-1
d_call: .
clone_size: .

cdr3_aa: CASSRGTSGYNEQFF
cdr3_nt: TGTGCCAGCAGCCGTGGGACTAGCGGTTACAATGAGCAGTTCTTC
j_call: TRBJ2-1
v_call: TRBV27
d_call: TRBD2
clone_size: .

cdr3_aa: CASSLSPGGETQYF
cdr3_nt: TGCGCCAGCAGCTTGTCCCCGGGGGGAGAGACCCAGTACTTC
j_call: TRBJ2-5
v_call: TRBV5-1
d_call: TRBD2
clone_size: once

cdr3_aa: CASSLEQGLNTEAFF
cdr3_nt: TGCGCCAGCAGCTTGGAACAGGGCTTGAACACTGAAGCTTTCTTT
j_call: TRBJ1-1
v_call: TRBV5-1
d_call: .
clone_size: .

cdr3_aa: CASSPGTGVQYF
cdr3_nt: TGTGCCAGCAGCCCAGGGACAGGGGTGCAGTACTTC
j_call: TRBJ2-7
v_call: TRBV7-2
d_call: TRBD1
clone_size: .

cdr3_aa: CASSQDRRAGAGTQYF
cdr3_nt: TGCGCCAGCAGCCAAGATCGCCGAGCGGGGGCAGGGACCCAGTACTTC
j_call: TRBJ2-5
v_call: TRBV4-3
d_call: TRBD2
clone_size: .

cdr3_aa: CASSDAGGYEQYF
cdr3_nt: TGTGCCAGCAGTGACGCGGGGGGATACGAGCAGTACTTC
j_call: TRBJ2-7
v_call: TRBV25-1
d_call: TRBD2
clone_size: .

cdr3_aa: CASRGTGNTGELFF
cdr3_nt: TGTGCCAGTAGGGGAACAGGGAACACCGGGGAGCTGTTTTTT
j_call: TRBJ2-2
v_call: TRBV19
d_call: .
clone_size: .

cdr3_aa: CASSLLSGYQPQHF
cdr3_nt: TGTGCCAGCAGTTTGTTATCAGGGTACCAGCCCCAGCATTTT
j_call: TRBJ1-5
v_call: TRBV27
d_call: .
clone_size: .

cdr3_aa: CASRNTGQGATEAFF
cdr3_nt: TGCGCCAGCAGGAATACGGGACAGGGGGCCACTGAAGCTTTCTTT
j_call: TRBJ1-1
v_call: TRBV5-1
d_call: TRBD1
clone_size: .

cdr3_aa: CASSLGLAGGPYNEQFF
cdr3_nt: TGCGCCAGCAGCTTGGGACTAGCGGGGGGGCCGTACAATGAGCAGTTCTTC
j_call: TRBJ2-1
v_call: TRBV5-1
d_call: TRBD2
clone_size: .

cdr3_aa: CASSQRDRGEAFF
cdr3_nt: TGTGCCAGCAGTCAGAGGGACAGGGGTGAAGCTTTCTTT
j_call: TRBJ1-1
v_call: TRBV6-5
d_call: TRBD1
clone_size: .

cdr3_aa: CAISEGQGGNEKLFF
cdr3_nt: TGTGCCATCAGTGAGGGTCAGGGGGGTAATGAAAAACTGTTTTTT
j_call: TRBJ1-4
v_call: TRBV10-3
d_call: TRBD1
clone_size: .

cdr3_aa: CASSVYRGKAEKLFF
cdr3_nt: TGTGCCAGCAGTGTATACAGGGGAAAGGCTGAAAAACTGTTTTTT
j_call: TRBJ1-4
v_call: TRBV6-1
d_call: TRBD1
clone_size: .

cdr3_aa: CASSYSSQGWYEQYF
cdr3_nt: TGTGCCAGCAGTTATTCCTCTCAGGGTTGGTACGAGCAGTACTTC
j_call: TRBJ2-7
v_call: TRBV6-5
d_call: .
clone_size: .

cdr3_aa: CASSERTGGFYGYTF
cdr3_nt: TGTGCCAGCAGTGAAAGGACAGGGGGCTTTTATGGCTACACCTTC
j_call: TRBJ1-2
v_call: TRBV6-1
d_call: TRBD1
clone_size: .

cdr3_aa: CASSGGGGHEQYF
cdr3_nt: TGTGCCAGCAGCGGGGGAGGGGGGCACGAGCAGTACTTC
j_call: TRBJ2-7
v_call: TRBV9
d_call: .
clone_size: .

cdr3_aa: CARSLTGEEKKLFF
cdr3_nt: TGTGCCAGAAGCTTGACAGGGGAGGAGAAAAAACTGTTTTTT
j_call: TRBJ1-4
v_call: TRBV5-3
d_call: TRBD1
clone_size: once

cdr3_aa: CASDALRGTEAFF
cdr3_nt: TGTGCCTCAGATGCCCTCCGGGGCACTGAAGCTTTCTTT
j_call: TRBJ1-1
v_call: TRBV19
d_call: .
clone_size: few

cdr3_aa: CASSLWQGSGELFF
cdr3_nt: TGTGCCAGCAGTTTATGGCAGGGGTCCGGGGAGCTGTTTTTT
j_call: TRBJ2-2
v_call: TRBV28
d_call: .
clone_size: .

cdr3_aa: CATSQGPNSYEQYF
cdr3_nt: TGTGCCACGTCACAGGGACCCAACTCCTACGAGCAGTACTTC
j_call: TRBJ2-7
v_call: TRBV2
d_call: .
clone_size: .

cdr3_aa: CAWSIGGGQADTQYF
cdr3_nt: TGTGCCTGGAGTATTGGGGGGGGGCAGGCAGATACGCAGTATTTT
j_call: TRBJ2-3
v_call: TRBV30
d_call: .
clone_size: .

cdr3_aa: CASSLDPPRGGRDTQYF
cdr3_nt: TGTGCCAGCAGCTTAGATCCCCCCCGGGGGGGAAGAGATACGCAGTATTTT
j_call: TRBJ2-3
v_call: TRBV11-2
d_call: TRBD2
clone_size: .

cdr3_aa: CASSPPRTGESEQFF
cdr3_nt: TGTGCCAGCAGCCCCCCCCGGACAGGGGAAAGTGAGCAGTTCTTC
j_call: TRBJ2-1
v_call: TRBV5-6
d_call: TRBD1
clone_size: few

cdr3_aa: CASKTGGGESYNEQFF
cdr3_nt: TGTGCCAGTAAGACAGGGGGCGGTGAATCCTACAATGAGCAGTTCTTC
j_call: TRBJ2-1
v_call: TRBV19
d_call: TRBD1
clone_size: .

cdr3_aa: CEPSVCGGNTEAFF
cdr3_nt: TGTGAACCGAGCGTCTGCGGGGGGAACACTGAAGCTTTCTTT
j_call: TRBJ1-1
v_call: TRBV5-3
d_call: .
clone_size: .

cdr3_aa: CASSQSRLGGRDTQYF
cdr3_nt: TGCGCCAGCAGCCAATCTAGACTGGGGGGTCGGGATACGCAGTATTTT
j_call: TRBJ2-3
v_call: TRBV4-1
d_call: .
clone_size: .

cdr3_aa: CASSQEGGAKGNTIYF
cdr3_nt: TGTGCCAGCAGCCAAGAGGGGGGGGCGAAAGGAAACACCATATATTTT
j_call: TRBJ1-3
v_call: TRBV4-2
d_call: .
clone_size: once

cdr3_aa: CASSYVRGLGEAFF
cdr3_nt: TGTGCCAGCAGTTACGTGAGAGGGCTGGGGGAAGCTTTCTTT
j_call: TRBJ1-1
v_call: TRBV6-6
d_call: .
clone_size: .